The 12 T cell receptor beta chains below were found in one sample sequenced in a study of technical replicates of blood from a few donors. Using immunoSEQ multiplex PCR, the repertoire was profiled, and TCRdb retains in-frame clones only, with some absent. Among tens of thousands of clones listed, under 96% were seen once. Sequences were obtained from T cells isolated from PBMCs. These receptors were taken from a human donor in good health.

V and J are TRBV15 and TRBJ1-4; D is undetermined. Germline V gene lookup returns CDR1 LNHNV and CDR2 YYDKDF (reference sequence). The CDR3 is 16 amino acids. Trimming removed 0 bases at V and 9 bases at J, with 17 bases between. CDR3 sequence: CATSRDLYGSQQKLFF. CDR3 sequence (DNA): TGTGCCACCAGCAGAGATTTGTACGGGAGCCAGCAAAAACTGTTTTTT.

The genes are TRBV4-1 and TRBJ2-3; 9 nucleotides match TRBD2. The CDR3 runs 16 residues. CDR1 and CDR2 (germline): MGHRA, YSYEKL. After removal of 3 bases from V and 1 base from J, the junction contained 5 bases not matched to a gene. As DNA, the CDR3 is TGCGCCAGCAGCCACAATAGCGGGAGCCGCACAGATACGCAGTATTTT. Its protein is CASSHNSGSRTDTQYF.

The CDR3 protein is CASSPDAGITQPQHF. The CDR3 nucleotides read TGTGCCAGTAGCCCAGACGCAGGGATAACTCAGCCCCAGCATTTT. The chain carries TRBV19 and TRBJ1-5, with a weak D call TRBD1 (5 bases). The CDR3 extends over 15 amino acids. Germline CDR1 and CDR2: LNHDA and SQIVND (reference sequence). Trimming stripped 6 bases from V and 6 bases from J, with 18 bases between.

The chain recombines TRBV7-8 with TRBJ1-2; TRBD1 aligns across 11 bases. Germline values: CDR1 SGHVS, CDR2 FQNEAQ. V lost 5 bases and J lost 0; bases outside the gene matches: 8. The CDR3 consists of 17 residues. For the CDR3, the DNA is TGTGCCAGCAGCCAATATGGACAGGGGGCTACTAACTATGGCTACACCTTC. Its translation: CASSQYGQGATNYGYTF.

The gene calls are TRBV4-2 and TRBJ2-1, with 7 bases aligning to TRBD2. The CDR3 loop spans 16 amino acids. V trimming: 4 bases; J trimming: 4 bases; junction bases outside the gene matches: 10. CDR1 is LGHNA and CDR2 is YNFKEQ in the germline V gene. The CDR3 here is CASSLNGGGDYNEQFF. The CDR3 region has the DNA TGTGCCAGCAGCCTAAATGGGGGAGGGGATTACAATGAGCAGTTCTTC.

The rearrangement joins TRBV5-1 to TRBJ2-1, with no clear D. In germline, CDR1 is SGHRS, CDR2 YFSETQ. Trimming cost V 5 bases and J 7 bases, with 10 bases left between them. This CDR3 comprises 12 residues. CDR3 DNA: TGCGCCAGCAGGTTGATTCAGAATGAGCAGTTCTTC. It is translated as CASRLIQNEQFF. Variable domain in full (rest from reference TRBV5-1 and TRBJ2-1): KAGVTQTPRYLIKTRGQQVTLSCSPISGHRSVSWYQQTPGQGLQFLFEYFSETQRNKGNFPGRFSGRQFSNSRSEMNVSTLELGDSALYLCASRLIQNEQFFGPGTRLTVL.

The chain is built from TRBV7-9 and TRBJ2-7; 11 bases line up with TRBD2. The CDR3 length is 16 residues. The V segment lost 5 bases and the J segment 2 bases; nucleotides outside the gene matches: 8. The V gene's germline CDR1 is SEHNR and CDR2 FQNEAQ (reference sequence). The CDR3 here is CASSRLGLAGPYEQYF. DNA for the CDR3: TGTGCCAGCAGCCGACTCGGACTAGCGGGCCCCTACGAGCAGTACTTC.

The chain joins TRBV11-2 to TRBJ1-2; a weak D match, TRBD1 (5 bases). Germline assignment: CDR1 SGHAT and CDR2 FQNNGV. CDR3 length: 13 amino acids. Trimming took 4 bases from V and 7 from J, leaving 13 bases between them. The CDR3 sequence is CASSSAGVSGYTF. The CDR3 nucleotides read TGTGCCAGCAGCTCCGCGGGGGTGTCTGGCTACACCTTC. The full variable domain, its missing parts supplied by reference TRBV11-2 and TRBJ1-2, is EAGVAQSPRYKIIEKRQSVAFWCNPISGHATLYWYQQILGQGPKLLIQFQNNGVVDDSQLPKDRFSAERLKGVDSTLKIQPAKLEDSAVYLCASSSAGVSGYTFGSGTRLTVV.

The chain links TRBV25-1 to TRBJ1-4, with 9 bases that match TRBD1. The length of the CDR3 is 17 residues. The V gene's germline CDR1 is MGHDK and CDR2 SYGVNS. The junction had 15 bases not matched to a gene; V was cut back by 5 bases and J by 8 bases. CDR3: CASSLTSGGQGREKLFF. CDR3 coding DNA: TGTGCCAGCAGTCTCACCTCTGGGGGACAGGGAAGAGAAAAACTGTTTTTT.

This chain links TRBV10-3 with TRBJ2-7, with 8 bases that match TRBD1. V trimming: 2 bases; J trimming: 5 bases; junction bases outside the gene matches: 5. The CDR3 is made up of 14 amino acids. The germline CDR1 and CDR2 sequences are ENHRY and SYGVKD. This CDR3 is CAISETGTGNEQYF. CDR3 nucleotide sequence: TGTGCCATCAGTGAGACCGGGACAGGTAACGAGCAGTACTTC.

Here the CDR3 DNA reads TGTGCCTGGAGTGTATTAGCGGGCTCCTACAATGAGCAGTTCTTC. Residues: CAWSVLAGSYNEQFF. The chain carries TRBV30 and TRBJ2-1; TRBD2 aligns across 7 bases. This CDR3 is 15 amino acids long. Germline values: CDR1 GTSNPN, CDR2 SVGIG (reference sequence). Trimming took 0 bases from V and 0 from J; bases not matched to a gene: 2.

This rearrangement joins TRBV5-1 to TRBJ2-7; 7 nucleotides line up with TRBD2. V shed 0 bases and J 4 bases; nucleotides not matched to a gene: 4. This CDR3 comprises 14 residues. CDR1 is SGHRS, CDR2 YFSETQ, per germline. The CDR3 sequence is CASSLARREYEQYF. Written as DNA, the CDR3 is TGCGCCAGCAGCTTGGCACGGCGGGAGTACGAGCAGTACTTC.